This T cell receptor beta chain was documented in a study of regulatory T cells in long-lasting Graves disease. Findings and caveats of the study: Whereas new patients shared about a thousand public clonotypes, persistent patients shared more, at about 2,500. Newly diagnosed Graves' patients exceeded persistent ones in TCR diversity. Patients with persistent disease showed a bias toward TRBV28, TRBJ1-2 and TRBJ2-5.

The time point: persistent/refractory GD, antithyroid drugs over 5 years with positive TRAb. Preparation of the TCR library used RNA extracted from PBMCs. Patients came through an endocrinology department, and that department was in Xi'an, China. The CDR3 extends over 14 amino acids. The germline CDR1 and CDR2 sequences are SEHNR and FQNEAQ (reference sequence). Germline trimming cut 5 bases from V and 7 bases from J; bases unmatched to any gene: 7. There are a few counts of this clonotype. The antigen remains undetermined. The authors built TCR beta libraries using iRepertoire HTBI primers and Arm-PCR of CDR3 regions. TCRdb called the multiplex PCR reads again in MiXCR, with one record for every CDR3 protein. Altogether some 340,000 distinct CDR3 sequences are present, 20% to 25% being singletons, with the ten largest covering 25% to 30%.

The gene calls are TRBV7-9 and TRBJ2-2, with 7 bases fitting TRBD2. The source of this sequence is a middle-aged woman with Graves disease. Sequences were derived from peripheral blood mononuclear cells (PBMCs), sampled when the disease was refractory, from a patient treated with antithyroid drugs. The CDR3 sequence: CASSKRTSSGELFF. CDR3 in DNA: TGTGCCAGCAGCAAGCGGACTAGTAGCGGGGAGCTGTTTTTT.